The sequence of this T cell receptor (beta chain) was determined in a study of blood T cell repertoires in COVID-19. Across the study: Samples came from the United States, Italy and Spain, spanning acute and convalescent COVID-19.

This clone has just a few counts. CDR1 is MDHEN and CDR2 is SYDVKM in the germline V gene. V shed 5 bases and J shed 2 bases, with 13 bases lying between them. This CDR3 has 15 amino acids. Per the original data handling: Reference gene primer amplification yielded estimated nucleated cell counts. Repertoires were generated with immunoSEQ multiplex PCR, while TCRdb's copy carries only in-frame clones and drops some. V and J calls and clone size come straight from that table; D and trimming were deduced from the DNA. Among 150,000 to 200,000 clones listed, 75% to 90% were seen once. The chain has TRBV28 and TRBJ1-5; tentative D call: TRBD1 (6 bases). Material: peripheral blood. The sequence derives from a woman aged 60-70 years with acute or convalescent COVID-19. CDR3 DNA: TGTGCCAGCAGTGTAACAGGGAGCGGCAATCAGCCCCAGCATTTT. Translation: CASSVTGSGNQPQHF.